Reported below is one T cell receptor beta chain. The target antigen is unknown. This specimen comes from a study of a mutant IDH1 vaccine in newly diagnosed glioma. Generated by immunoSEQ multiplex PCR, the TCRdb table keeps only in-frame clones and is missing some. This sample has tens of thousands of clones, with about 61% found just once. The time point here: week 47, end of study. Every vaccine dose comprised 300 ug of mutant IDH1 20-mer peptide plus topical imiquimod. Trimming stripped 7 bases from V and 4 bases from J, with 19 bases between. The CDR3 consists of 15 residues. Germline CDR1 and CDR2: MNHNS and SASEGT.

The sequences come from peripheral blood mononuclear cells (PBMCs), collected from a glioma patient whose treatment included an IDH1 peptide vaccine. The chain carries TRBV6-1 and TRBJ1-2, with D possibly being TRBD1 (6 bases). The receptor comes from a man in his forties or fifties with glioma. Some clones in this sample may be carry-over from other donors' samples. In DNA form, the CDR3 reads TGTGCCAGCATTTTAAGCCCAGGGGTTCTCTATGGCTACACCTTC. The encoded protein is CASILSPGVLYGYTF.